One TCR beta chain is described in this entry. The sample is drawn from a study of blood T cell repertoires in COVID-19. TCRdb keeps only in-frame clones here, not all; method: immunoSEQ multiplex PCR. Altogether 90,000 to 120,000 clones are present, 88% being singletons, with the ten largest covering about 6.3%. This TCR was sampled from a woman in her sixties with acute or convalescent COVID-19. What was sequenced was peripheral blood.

CDR3 in DNA: TGTGCCAGCAGCAAGTCGCGGGACAGCTCCTACGAGCAGTACTTC. Translation gives CASSKSRDSSYEQYF. The V gene is TRBV21-1, the J gene TRBJ2-7; the DNA was not used to check the table's D call, TRBD1. TRBV21-1 is assigned pseudogene status. The CDR3 has 15 amino acids.